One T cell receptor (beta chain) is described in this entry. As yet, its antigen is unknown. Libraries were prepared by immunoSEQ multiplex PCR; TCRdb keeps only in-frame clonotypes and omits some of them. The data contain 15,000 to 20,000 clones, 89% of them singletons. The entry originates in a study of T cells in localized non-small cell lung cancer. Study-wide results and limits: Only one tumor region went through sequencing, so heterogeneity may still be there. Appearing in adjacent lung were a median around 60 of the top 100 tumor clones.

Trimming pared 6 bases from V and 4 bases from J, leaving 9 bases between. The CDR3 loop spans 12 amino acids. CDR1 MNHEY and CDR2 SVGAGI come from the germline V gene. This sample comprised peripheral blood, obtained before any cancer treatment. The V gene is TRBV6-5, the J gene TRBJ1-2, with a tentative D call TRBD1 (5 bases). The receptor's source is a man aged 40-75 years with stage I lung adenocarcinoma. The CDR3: CASRNRPYGYTF. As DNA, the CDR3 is TGTGCCAGCAGAAACAGGCCCTATGGCTACACCTTC.